This TCR beta chain came from a study of T cell responses to AZD1222 COVID-19 vaccine. For this clone: Antigen: not known.

Pooling of second doses given at about 4 or about 12 weeks was done. Findings of the study overall: Nearly half of spike-specific TCRs reportedly target variant regions that are unmutated in the B.1.351 and B.1.1.7 variants. Donors, mostly white British, included more females; clonal diversity was possibly underestimated. Researchers took repertoire samples only after the peak T cell response had come.

Libraries were prepared by immunoSEQ multiplex PCR; TCRdb keeps only in-frame clonotypes and omits some of them. This table holds around 83,000 clones, 75% to 95% found once. The TCR comes from an adult who received the AZD1222 COVID-19 vaccine. The source was peripheral blood, collected 28 days after the second AZD1222 dose.

CDR3 sequence (DNA): TGTGCCAGCAGCCAAGTTGGGTGGGCTAATGAAAAACTGTTTTTT. Encoded protein: CASSQVGWANEKLFF. The rearrangement links TRBV14 to TRBJ1-4; D not resolved. Germline values: CDR1 SGHDN, CDR2 FVKESK. V dropped 1 base and J dropped 3 bases, with 9 bases sitting between them. This CDR3 is 15 amino acids long.